Presented here are 10 T cell receptor beta chains from one specimen sequenced in a study of PD-1 blockade in classical Hodgkin lymphoma. After autologous stem cell transplantation all patients relapsed, and prior brentuximab vedotin exposure differed between cohorts. Sequencing was performed with immunoSEQ multiplex PCR; in TCRdb, only in-frame clones are kept and a portion is missing. Of under 70,000 clones in the sample, 65% to 75% were seen once. Here the sequenced sample was peripheral blood mononuclear cells (PBMCs), taken before the second cycle of nivolumab. The source of these receptors is a human donor with classical Hodgkin lymphoma.

The rearrangement uses TRBV9 and TRBJ2-5; D uncertain. This CDR3 comprises 18 residues. Germline V gives CDR1 SGDLS, CDR2 YYNGEE. Trimming removed 4 bases at V and 3 bases at J, with 25 bases between. In DNA, the CDR3 is TGTGCCAGCAGCCCCCGATCTCGTCTGGGGATAGTAGAAGAGACCCAGTACTTC. Amino acids: CASSPRSRLGIVEETQYF.

V gene TRBV2 combines with J gene TRBJ2-5; D possibly matches TRBD1 or TRBD2 (5 bases each). The ends were cut back, 4 bases at V and 5 bases at J, with 8 bases in the middle. This CDR3 has 12 amino acids. Germline V lookup: CDR1 SNHLY, CDR2 FYNNEI. CDR3 region: CASSGDVETQYF. The DNA for the CDR3 is TGTGCCAGCAGTGGGGACGTCGAGACCCAGTACTTC.

In this sample, this clone turned up once. Other nucleotide sequences in the sample specify the same CDR3. This chain uses TRBV20-1 with TRBJ2-1; the D is unclear. V lost 6 bases and J 3 bases, leaving 6 bases between the germline ends. CDR1 DFQATT and CDR2 SNEGSKA come from the germline V gene (reference sequence). The CDR3 is 11 amino acids. The CDR3 reads CSAINYNEQFF. DNA for the CDR3: TGCAGTGCGATTAACTACAATGAGCAGTTCTTC.

This clone was seen just once. The CDR3 DNA is TGTGCCAGCAGCTTGACCAGAGCTCTAGATACGCAGTATTTT. Translated: CASSLTRALDTQYF. The V and J genes are TRBV5-4 and TRBJ2-3; D gene ambiguous. Trimming left V 1 base short and J 5 bases short, with 11 bases between. Germline V gene sequence: CDR1 SGHNT, CDR2 YYREEE (reference sequence). This CDR3 is built from 14 residues.

The gene calls are TRBV2 and TRBJ2-3, with D unresolved. Looked up from germline, CDR1 is SNHLY and CDR2 is FYNNEI. V shed 7 bases and J shed 0 bases, with 8 bases lying between them. This CDR3 has 13 amino acids. CDR3 protein: CASTPDSTDTQYF. In nucleotides, the CDR3 is TGTGCCAGCACTCCCGATAGCACAGATACGCAGTATTTT.

The chain links TRBV9 to TRBJ2-2; 7 bases line up with TRBD1. Germline V gene lookup returns CDR1 SGDLS and CDR2 YYNGEE. V lost 3 bases to trimming and J lost 7 bases; unmatched junction nucleotides: 6. The CDR3 sequence is 14 residues long. The CDR3: CASSGTGDVGELFF. The DNA of the CDR3 is TGTGCCAGCAGCGGGACAGGAGACGTCGGGGAGCTGTTTTTT.

The rearrangement links TRBV19 to TRBJ2-1, with D unresolved. V lost 1 base, J lost 4 bases, and 14 bases lay in between. The CDR3 runs to 16 residues. Germline CDR1 is LNHDA and CDR2 is SQIVND (reference sequence). CDR3 DNA sequence: TGTGCCAGTAGTATAGTCTTACTGGACGGTTACAATGAGCAGTTCTTC. As protein: CASSIVLLDGYNEQFF. The variable domain in full, with the rest retrieved from reference TRBV19 and TRBJ2-1, is DGGITQSPKYLFRKEGQNVTLSCEQNLNHDAMYWYRQDPGQGLRLIYYSQIVNDFQKGDIAEGYSVSREKKESFPLTVTSAQKNPTAFYLCASSIVLLDGYNEQFFGPGTRLTVL.

The chain is built from TRBV30 and TRBJ1-6; 7 bases agree with TRBD1. The J segment lost 7 bases and the V segment lost 1 base, leaving 7 bases of the junction unmatched. The CDR3 extends over 15 amino acids. Germline CDR1 is GTSNPN and CDR2 is SVGIG (reference sequence). CDR3 protein: CAWSGPYRGNSPLHF. The CDR3 bases are TGTGCCTGGAGTGGCCCCTACAGGGGCAATTCACCCCTCCACTTT.

The CDR3: CASGRAGRNEQFF. CDR3 in DNA: TGTGCCAGCGGTAGGGCAGGGCGGAATGAGCAGTTCTTC. The chain is built from TRBV27 and TRBJ2-1, with D perhaps TRBD1 (5 bases). CDR1 and CDR2 from the germline V gene are MNHEY and SMNVEV (reference sequence). The CDR3 extends over 13 amino acids. The V and J ends lost 8 bases and 7 bases respectively, with 15 bases between them.

This clone was counted only a few times. The V gene is TRBV6-1, the J gene TRBJ2-4; unclear D gene. The CDR3 totals 11 residues. The germline V and J ends were trimmed by 2 bases and 7 bases, with 3 bases remaining between them. In germline, CDR1 is MNHNS, CDR2 SASEGT. The CDR3 nucleotides are TGTGCCAGCAGTGAAATGAACATTCAGTACTTC. It is translated as CASSEMNIQYF.